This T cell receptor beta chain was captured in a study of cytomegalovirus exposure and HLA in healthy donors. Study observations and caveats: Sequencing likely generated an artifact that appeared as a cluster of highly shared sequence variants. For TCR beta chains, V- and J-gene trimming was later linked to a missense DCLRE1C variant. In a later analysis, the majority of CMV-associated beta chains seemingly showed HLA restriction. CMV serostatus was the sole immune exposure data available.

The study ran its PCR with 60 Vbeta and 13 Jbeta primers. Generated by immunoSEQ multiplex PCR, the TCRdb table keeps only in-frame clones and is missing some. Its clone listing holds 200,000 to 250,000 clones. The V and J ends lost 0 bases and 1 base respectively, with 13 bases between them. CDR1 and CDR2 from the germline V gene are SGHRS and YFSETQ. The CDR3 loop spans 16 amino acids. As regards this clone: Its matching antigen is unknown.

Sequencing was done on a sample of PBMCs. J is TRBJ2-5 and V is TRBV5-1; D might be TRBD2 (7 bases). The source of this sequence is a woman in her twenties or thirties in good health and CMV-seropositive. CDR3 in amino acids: CASSLAAGALQETQYF. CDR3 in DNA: TGCGCCAGCAGCTTGGCGGCGGGGGCCCTCCAAGAGACCCAGTACTTC.